The source of this TCR beta chain is a study of T-cell memory formation after mild COVID-19. This clonotype was seen a handful of times. Using its own MiXCR run on the 5' RACE reads, TCRdb lists one record per CDR3 protein. The profile covers 200,000 or so distinct CDR3 sequences, with approximately 16% appearing a single time and about 2% taken by the ten largest. The sequencing input was PBMCs or a T cell subset sorted from them (not recorded which). The sequence was collected from an adult woman who had mild COVID-19 (a few samples of this study predate the infection). Cell type and time point are not known.

CDR3 loop: CASSARRGDQPQHF. In DNA, the CDR3 is TGTGCCAGCAGCGCCCGAAGGGGAGATCAGCCCCAGCATTTT. The chain combines TRBV7-2 with TRBJ1-5; D is possibly TRBD1 (5 bases). CDR1 and CDR2 from the germline V gene are SGHTA and FQGNSA. The CDR3 consists of 14 residues. Trimming shortened V by 5 bases and J by 5 bases, and 13 bases separated the two germline ends. Based on the CDR3 plus reference TRBV7-2 and TRBJ1-5, the full variable domain is GAGVSQSPSNKVTEKGKDVELRCDPISGHTALYWYRQSLGQGLEFLIYFQGNSAPDKSGLPSDRFSAERTGGSVSTLTIQRTQQEDSAVYLCASSARRGDQPQHFGDGTRLSIL.